The 32 T cell receptor beta chains given below trace back to one sample, sequenced in a study of T cells in Graves' hyperthyroidism and ophthalmopathy (dated by TCRdb to between 2018 and 2021). Receptors were amplified or captured by multiplex PCR. TCRdb shows the sequencer as Illumina HiSeq 2000. TCR beta CDR3 regions were amplified from RNA transcripts. The TCR CDR3 was subjected to a first round of RT-PCR using the HTBI primer set and the Qiagen OneStep RT-PCR kit. TCRdb reran the public reads through fastp at Q25 and MiXCR, keeping productive beta chains. Under each unique CDR3 protein, matching rows form one entry showing the most common genes and DNA. The sample has about 720,000 distinct CDR3 sequences on record, roughly 15% of them singletons. Together, the top ten hold under 10% of the sample. Sequences were obtained from blood. The receptors here all came from a man aged 18 to 30 with Graves' hyperthyroidism.

This chain joins TRBV24-1 and TRBJ2-3; unclear D gene. Trimming cost V 1 base and J 0 bases, with 4 bases left between them. The CDR3 extends over 14 amino acids. Germline V CDR1 and CDR2: KGHDR, SFDVKD. The CDR3 sequence: CATSDFGSTDTQYF. As DNA, the CDR3 is TGTGCCACCAGTGATTTTGGGAGCACAGATACGCAGTATTTT.

As regards this clonotype: It may be a read error: a sequence one base away is much more abundant. The chain recombines TRBV10-3 with TRBJ2-1; 11 nucleotides match TRBD1. The closer fit of TRBJ2-7 to the DNA end suggests the J call may be wrong. Germline loops: CDR1 ENHRY, CDR2 SYGVKD. The CDR3 runs 16 residues. The CDR3 is CAISEYGQGAGNEQYF. CDR3 sequence (DNA): TGTGCCATCAGTGAGTACGGACAGGGGGCCGGCAATGAGCAGTACTTC.

This clonotype was detected a few times. The chain couples TRBV20-1 to TRBJ1-3; D unresolved. CDR1 is DFQATT and CDR2 is SNEGSKA in the germline V gene (reference sequence). CDR3 length: 18 amino acids. V lost 1 base to trimming and J lost 0 bases, with 19 bases between them. The CDR3 is CSARVIPDWEASGNTIYF. CDR3 sequence (DNA): TGCAGTGCTAGAGTCATCCCAGATTGGGAGGCCTCTGGAAACACCATATATTTT.

Ten or more counts support this clonotype. The chain recombines TRBV27 with TRBJ1-6, with a weak D call TRBD1 (6 bases). The CDR3 extends over 14 amino acids. Trimming stripped 7 bases from V and 6 bases from J, with 13 bases between. Germline V gene sequence: CDR1 MNHEY, CDR2 SMNVEV (reference sequence). This chain's CDR3 is CASTPTGFNSPLHF. CDR3 sequence (DNA): TGTGCCAGCACCCCAACAGGGTTTAATTCACCCCTCCACTTT.

V gene TRBV10-1 combines with J gene TRBJ1-1; D is undetermined. CDR1 is WNHNN, CDR2 SYGVQD, per germline (reference sequence). The CDR3 totals 12 residues. The V end was cut by 7 bases, the J end by 5 bases, with 11 bases between. For the CDR3, the DNA is TGCGCCAGCACCAAAGGAGGAACTGAAGCTTTCTTT. It is translated as CASTKGGTEAFF.

The rearrangement links TRBV7-2 to TRBJ2-7; D unclear. The germline gives CDR1 SGHTA, CDR2 FQGNSA. The ends were cut back, 5 bases at V and 4 bases at J, with 9 bases in the middle. The CDR3 is 12 amino acids. The CDR3 bases are TGTGCCAGCAGCGCTCAACGATACGAGCAGTACTTC. Its translation: CASSAQRYEQYF.

This clonotype showed up just a few times. This chain uses TRBV12-5 with TRBJ1-5, with D maybe TRBD1 (6 bases). Looked up from germline, CDR1 is LGHNT and CDR2 is FRNRAP. V shed 7 bases and J shed 7 bases, with 14 bases lying between them. This CDR3 is 13 amino acids long. The CDR3 DNA reads TGTGCTAGTGCCCACAGGGTGGGCCAGCCCCAGCATTTT. Its translation: CASAHRVGQPQHF.

This clonotype was seen many times. The chain has TRBV15 and TRBJ1-5; D is undetermined. This CDR3 has 14 amino acids. CDR1 is LNHNV, CDR2 YYDKDF, per germline (reference sequence). The V gene lost 8 bases and the J gene lost 9 bases, with 20 bases spanning the gap. CDR3 nucleotides: TGTGCCACCGGGGAATGGGAGGTGAATAGGCCCCAGCATTTT. Translated, it gives CATGEWEVNRPQHF.

The rearrangement joins TRBV28 to TRBJ2-3, with 10 bases that match TRBD2. Trimming at V came to 6 bases and at J to 6 bases, leaving 6 bases not matched to a gene. This CDR3 is 14 amino acids long. Germline V gives CDR1 MDHEN, CDR2 SYDVKM. CDR3 sequence reads: CASRPGTSVDTQYF. The CDR3 DNA reads as TGTGCCAGCAGACCCGGGACTAGCGTGGATACGCAGTATTTT.

CDR3 amino acids: CSVLDGAAYEQYF. The CDR3 DNA sequence: TGCAGCGTTCTTGATGGGGCGGCCTACGAGCAGTACTTC. The rearrangement joins TRBV29-1 to TRBJ2-7, with D tentatively TRBD1 (5 bases). Trimming shortened V by 5 bases and J by 2 bases, and 13 bases separated the two germline ends. The CDR3 loop spans 13 amino acids. The germline CDR1 and CDR2 sequences are SQVTM and ANQGSEA.

The rearrangement joins TRBV28 to TRBJ2-6, with a weak D call TRBD2 (6 bases). The CDR3 runs 18 residues. CDR1 and CDR2 from the germline V gene are MDHEN and SYDVKM. The germline V and J ends were trimmed by 4 bases and 1 base, with 17 bases remaining between them. The CDR3 is CASSSVAETSSGANVLTF. For the CDR3, the DNA is TGTGCCAGCAGTTCCGTGGCCGAGACTAGTTCTGGGGCCAACGTCCTGACTTTC.

The J gene is TRBJ2-3, the V gene TRBV20-1; D call uncertain. V gave up 1 base and J gave up 10 bases, with 24 bases separating them. Germline V gives CDR1 DFQATT, CDR2 SNEGSKA (reference sequence). This CDR3 has 16 amino acids. The CDR3 DNA reads TGCAGTGCTAGAGGGATCCAACAGCACAAGGGATATGCGCAGTATTTT. As protein: CSARGIQQHKGYAQYF.

The rearrangement uses TRBV2 and TRBJ2-1; D is undetermined. V gave up 5 bases and J gave up 3 bases, with 23 bases separating them. Per germline, CDR1 SNHLY and CDR2 FYNNEI. CDR3 length: 18 amino acids. The DNA for the CDR3 is TGTGCCAGCAGTCCAGGAGATCGTCGGGCAGCCTTCTACAATGAGCAGTTCTTC. Translated, it gives CASSPGDRRAAFYNEQFF.

This clonotype has ten or more counts. The chain joins TRBV20-1 to TRBJ2-2, with D possibly being TRBD1 (5 bases). Trimming stripped 7 bases from V and 4 bases from J, with 10 bases between. The CDR3 is 12 amino acids. The germline gives CDR1 DFQATT, CDR2 SNEGSKA (reference sequence). The CDR3 DNA reads TGCAGTGGGTGGGGCCGCACCGGGGAGCTGTTTTTT. As protein: CSGWGRTGELFF.

This clonotype has a handful of counts. V gene TRBV13 combines with J gene TRBJ2-3; D perhaps matches TRBD2 (6 bases). This CDR3 is 17 amino acids long. Germline V CDR1 and CDR2: PRHDT, FYEKMQ (reference sequence). V shed 3 bases and J shed 2 bases, with 18 bases lying between them. CDR3 sequence reads: CASSFTGASALTDTQYF. The CDR3 DNA is TGTGCCAGCAGCTTTACTGGGGCTAGCGCCCTCACAGATACGCAGTATTTT.

The chain employs TRBV3-1 and TRBJ2-1, with 7 bases matching TRBD2. V gave up 4 bases and J gave up 7 bases; unmatched junction bases: 10. Looked up from germline, CDR1 is LGHDT and CDR2 is YNNKEL (reference sequence). This CDR3 spans 15 amino acids. The CDR3 spells CASSPHSGPGNEQFF. The CDR3 coding sequence is TGTGCCAGCAGCCCCCATAGCGGGCCCGGAAATGAGCAGTTCTTC.

This clonotype was seen repeatedly, ten times or more. The V gene is TRBV28, the J gene TRBJ2-7; unclear D gene. Trimming removed 8 bases from V and 5 bases from J, with 10 bases in between. The CDR3 is 11 residues long. CDR1 and CDR2 from the germline V gene are MDHEN and SYDVKM. The CDR3 DNA reads as TGTGCCAGCGAGTCCCTCCACGAGCAGTACTTC. Amino acids: CASESLHEQYF.

This clonotype was seen repeatedly, ten times or more. The chain combines TRBV2 with TRBJ2-3, with 7 bases lining up with TRBD2. The CDR3 totals 15 residues. Losses at the gene ends were 5 bases for V and 1 base for J; bases not matched to a gene: 6. CDR1 and CDR2 from the germline V gene are SNHLY and FYNNEI. Here the CDR3 reads CASSRGAGRTDTQYF. As DNA, the CDR3 is TGTGCCAGCAGTCGCGGAGCGGGGCGCACAGATACGCAGTATTTT.

This clonotype has at least ten counts. The chain is built from TRBV18 and TRBJ1-2; tentative D call: TRBD1 (6 bases). CDR1 KGHSH and CDR2 LQKENI come from the germline V gene. This CDR3 has 13 amino acids. V was cut by 0 bases and J by 6 bases, with 8 bases left in between. This CDR3 reads CASSPPDRHGYTF. The CDR3 DNA sequence: TGTGCCAGCTCACCACCCGACAGGCATGGCTACACCTTC. Variable domain in full (rest from reference TRBV18 and TRBJ1-2): NAGVMQNPRHLVRRRGQEARLRCSPMKGHSHVYWYRQLPEEGLKFMVYLQKENIIDESGMPKERFSAEFPKEGPSILRIQQVVRGDSAAYFCASSPPDRHGYTFGSGTRLTVV.

The chain's CDR3 is CASRSEGAGNTIYF. As DNA, the CDR3 is TGTGCCAGCCGATCGGAGGGTGCTGGAAACACCATATATTTT. The J gene is TRBJ1-3, the V gene TRBV6-1; D remains unclear. The V gene lost 8 bases and the J gene lost 2 bases, with 13 bases spanning the gap. Germline V gives CDR1 MNHNS, CDR2 SASEGT. The CDR3 extends over 14 amino acids.

This clonotype has a handful of counts. The chain combines TRBV5-1 with TRBJ2-5, with 8 bases identical to TRBD1. V lost 4 bases and J lost 1; bases outside the gene matches: 3. CDR3 length equals 14 residues. CDR1 is SGHRS and CDR2 is YFSETQ in the germline V gene. CDR3 sequence reads: CASSRDRFQETQYF. The DNA for the CDR3 is TGCGCCAGCAGCCGGGACAGGTTCCAAGAGACCCAGTACTTC.

Note on this clonotype: This may stem from a read error, because a much larger clone lies one nucleotide away. This chain links TRBV6-2 or TRBV6-3 with TRBJ2-1, with D perhaps TRBD1 or TRBD2 (5 bases each). CDR1 and CDR2 from the germline V gene are MNHEY and SVGEGT. This CDR3 region has 15 residues. DNA of the CDR3: TGTGCCAGCCGGCAAAGAGGGGTATCCTACAGTGAGCAGTTCTTC. This codes for CASRQRGVSYSEQFF.

The chain has TRBV20-1 and TRBJ2-1; 8 bases are a match to TRBD2. The V and J ends lost 6 bases and 1 base, in that order; junction bases with no gene match: 8. Germline CDR1 DFQATT, CDR2 SNEGSKA (reference sequence). The CDR3 is 15 residues long. The CDR3 DNA follows: TGCAGTGCCCGCATACTAGCGGAGTCCTACAATGAGCAGTTCTTC. Translating gives CSARILAESYNEQFF.

This clonotype has ten or more counts. V gene TRBV28 combines with J gene TRBJ2-7, with a possible D match to TRBD1 (6 bases). The length of the CDR3 is 12 residues. Germline V gene lookup returns CDR1 MDHEN and CDR2 SYDVKM. Trimming stripped 8 bases from V and 3 bases from J, with 11 bases between. CDR3 in DNA: TGTGCCAGCCGGGACACCGACTACGAGCAGTACTTC. It yields the protein CASRDTDYEQYF.

This clonotype was picked up a small number of times. This chain uses TRBV28 with TRBJ2-7; the D gene is possibly TRBD1 (6 bases). V gave up 6 bases and J gave up 4 bases, with 13 bases separating them. Germline V gene data show CDR1 as MDHEN and CDR2 as SYDVKM. This CDR3 is built from 13 residues. CDR3 sequence: CASRYREGYEQYF. The DNA of the CDR3 is TGTGCCAGCAGATACAGGGAAGGATACGAGCAGTACTTC.

This clonotype was found many times. This sequence joins TRBV29-1 and TRBJ2-7, with D possibly TRBD1 on 5 matching bases. CDR1 and CDR2 (germline): SQVTM, ANQGSEA. The CDR3 loop spans 14 amino acids. V was pared by 6 bases and J by 2 bases, with 17 bases between. The CDR3 region has the DNA TGCAGCGTGCTAAAGGGCCAAGGGGCCTACGAGCAGTACTTC. The encoded protein is CSVLKGQGAYEQYF.

This clonotype was seen ten or more times. This CDR3 reads CATSREQRAYEQYF. The CDR3 region has the DNA TGTGCCACCAGCAGAGAACAGCGCGCTTACGAGCAGTACTTC. V gene TRBV15 combines with J gene TRBJ2-7; the D is unclear. Per the germline V gene, CDR1 is LNHNV and CDR2 is YYDKDF (reference sequence). The CDR3 has 14 residues. The V end lost 0 bases, the J end lost 4 bases, and 10 bases lay between the germline ends.

The chain combines TRBV29-1 with TRBJ2-5; D not certain. This CDR3 comprises 12 residues. Per the germline V gene, CDR1 is SQVTM and CDR2 is ANQGSEA. The germline V and J ends were trimmed by 4 bases and 3 bases, with 9 bases remaining between them. As DNA, the CDR3 is TGCAGCGTTGTACGCTGGGAAGAGACCCAGTACTTC. This translates into CSVVRWEETQYF.

The rearrangement joins TRBV10-3 to TRBJ2-3; no clear D. The CDR3 loop spans 14 amino acids. CDR1 ENHRY and CDR2 SYGVKD come from the germline V gene. Trimming pared 2 bases from V and 6 bases from J, leaving 12 bases between. The CDR3 nucleotides read TGTGCCATCAGTGAGGGACGGACGGAGGATACGCAGTATTTT. Its protein product is CAISEGRTEDTQYF.

This clonotype was picked up many times. The J gene is TRBJ1-6, the V gene TRBV24-1; 7 bases agree with TRBD1. The CDR3 extends over 14 amino acids. Germline lookup yields CDR1 KGHDR and CDR2 SFDVKD. With V trimmed by 4 bases and J by 10 bases, 6 bases remained unmatched. CDR3 in amino acids: CATSDRGRESPLHF. As DNA, the CDR3 is TGTGCCACCAGTGACAGGGGGAGAGAATCACCCCTCCACTTT.

This clonotype was recorded only once. The chain has TRBV3-1 and TRBJ1-1; D is ambiguous. The V gene lost 0 bases and the J gene lost 8 bases, with 10 bases spanning the gap. Germline CDR1 LGHDT, CDR2 YNNKEL (reference sequence). The CDR3 contains 13 residues. Here the CDR3 reads CASSQDMGSEAFF. The DNA of the CDR3 is TGTGCCAGCAGCCAAGATATGGGAAGCGAAGCTTTCTTT.

This clonotype has just a few counts. The chain links TRBV3-1 to TRBJ2-7; 10 positions match TRBD1. Germline values: CDR1 LGHDT, CDR2 YNNKEL (reference sequence). Trimming cost V 8 bases and J 3 bases; bases outside gene matches: 7. The CDR3 totals 14 residues. The CDR3 spells CASGTGTGVYEQYF. The CDR3 DNA sequence: TGTGCCAGCGGAACCGGGACAGGGGTCTACGAGCAGTACTTC.